The 9 T cell receptor beta chains below were found in one sample sequenced in a study of a mutant IDH1 vaccine in newly diagnosed glioma. Noted time point: week 35, safety follow-up. Mutant IDH1 20-mer peptide, at 300 ug, made up each vaccine dose, with topical imiquimod. Sequenced by immunoSEQ multiplex PCR; TCRdb stores in-frame clones only, minus some. The profile shows 60,000 to 65,000 clones, under 90% of them singletons. Their specific antigens are unknown. The sequencing here drew on PBMCs, taken from a glioma patient whose treatment included an IDH1 peptide vaccine. The receptors stem from a man aged 30 to 45 with glioma.

The sample holds one count of this clone. V usage is TRBV10-2 and J usage is TRBJ2-1; either TRBD1 or TRBD2 may fit D (6 bases each). The CDR3 runs to 14 residues. Germline V CDR1 and CDR2: WSHSY, SAAADI. V was clipped by 1 base and J by 5 bases, with 9 bases between them. The CDR3 is CASSEWGANNEQFF. CDR3 nucleotide sequence: TGCGCCAGCAGTGAGTGGGGGGCTAACAATGAGCAGTTCTTC.

The V call is TRBV4-2, the J call TRBJ1-1, with TRBD1 as a possible D gene (5 bases). V was trimmed by 3 bases and J by 4 bases, leaving 12 bases between them. The length of the CDR3 is 14 residues. The germline CDR1 and CDR2 sequences are LGHNA and YNFKEQ. CDR3 in DNA: TGTGCCAGCAGCCAGTACGGGGGGGGCACTGAAGCTTTCTTT. The encoded protein is CASSQYGGGTEAFF.

The genes are TRBV4-2 and TRBJ2-1; a weak D match, TRBD1 (6 bases). The V and J ends lost 1 base and 2 bases respectively, with 12 bases between them. CDR1 and CDR2 (germline): LGHNA, YNFKEQ. CDR3 length: 16 residues. For the CDR3, the DNA is TGTGCCAGCAGCCAAGGACAGGCAGGCCCCTACAATGAGCAGTTCTTC. The encoded protein is CASSQGQAGPYNEQFF.

The chain combines TRBV15 with TRBJ2-1; 8 bases fit TRBD2. Trimming took 1 base from V and 4 from J; bases not matched to a gene: 9. From germline, CDR1 is LNHNV and CDR2 YYDKDF (reference sequence). The CDR3 sequence is 17 residues long. CDR3 protein: CATSRVRAGGRYNEQFF. For the CDR3, the DNA is TGTGCCACCAGCAGAGTTAGGGCGGGGGGCCGGTACAATGAGCAGTTCTTC. Filled out from reference TRBV15 and TRBJ2-1, the complete variable domain reads DAMVIQNPRYQVTQFGKPVTLSCSQTLNHNVMYWYQQKSSQAPKLLFHYYDKDFNNEADTPDNFQSRRPNTSFCFLDIRSPGLGDTAMYLCATSRVRAGGRYNEQFFGPGTRLTVL.

Only one count was recorded for this clone. The chain joins TRBV9 to TRBJ1-6; 9 nucleotides agree with TRBD1. The V segment lost 4 bases and the J segment 10 bases; nucleotides outside the gene matches: 9. This CDR3 comprises 15 residues. Germline V gene sequence: CDR1 SGDLS, CDR2 YYNGEE. The CDR3 loop reads CASSPSPQGASPLHF. DNA for the CDR3: TGTGCCAGCAGCCCCTCCCCACAGGGGGCATCACCCCTCCACTTT.

The chain links TRBV5-4 to TRBJ2-7; TRBD1 might be the D (6 bases). This CDR3 contains 13 residues. V was shortened by 0 bases and J by 5 bases, with 9 bases between the two germline ends. Per the germline V gene, CDR1 is SGHNT and CDR2 is YYREEE (reference sequence). The chain's CDR3 is CASSLAQGHEQYF. DNA of the CDR3: TGTGCCAGCAGCTTGGCTCAGGGGCACGAGCAGTACTTC.

The chain joins TRBV5-6 to TRBJ1-1, with TRBD1 matching over 7 bases. The CDR3 extends over 14 amino acids. Germline CDR1 and CDR2: SGHDT and YYEEEE. Trimming took 6 bases from V and 3 from J; bases not matched to a gene: 8. CDR3 amino acids: CASTRRQGDTEAFF. The CDR3, as DNA: TGTGCCAGCACCCGACGACAGGGCGACACTGAAGCTTTCTTT.

This chain joins TRBV14 and TRBJ1-2; D is unresolved. Trimming removed 2 bases from V and 3 bases from J, with 7 bases in between. The CDR3 contains 13 residues. Germline V CDR1 and CDR2: SGHDN, FVKESK. The CDR3 DNA sequence: TGTGCCAGCAGCCAAAACCGGGACTATGGCTACACCTTC. Protein sequence: CASSQNRDYGYTF.

The V and J genes are TRBV6-1 and TRBJ2-7; 7 bases fit TRBD2. The ends lost 6 bases at V and 2 bases at J; junction bases unmatched: 1. Per germline, CDR1 MNHNS and CDR2 SASEGT. This CDR3 region has 12 residues. CDR3 DNA: TGTGCCAGCAGGGCGGGGGCCTACGAGCAGTACTTC. This codes for CASRAGAYEQYF.